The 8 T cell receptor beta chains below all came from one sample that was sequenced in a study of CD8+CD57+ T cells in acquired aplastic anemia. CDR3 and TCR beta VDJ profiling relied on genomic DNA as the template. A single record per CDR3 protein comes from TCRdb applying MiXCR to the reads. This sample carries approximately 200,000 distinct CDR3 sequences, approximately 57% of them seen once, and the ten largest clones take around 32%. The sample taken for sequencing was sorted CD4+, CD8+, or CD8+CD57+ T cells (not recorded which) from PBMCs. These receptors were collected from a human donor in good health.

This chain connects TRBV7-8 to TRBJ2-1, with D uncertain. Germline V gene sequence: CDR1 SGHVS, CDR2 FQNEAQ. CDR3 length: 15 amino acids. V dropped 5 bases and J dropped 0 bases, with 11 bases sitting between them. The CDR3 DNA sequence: TGTGCCAGCAGCGCCTACTTGGGCTCCTACAATGAGCAGTTCTTC. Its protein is CASSAYLGSYNEQFF. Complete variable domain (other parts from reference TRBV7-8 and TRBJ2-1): GAGVSQSPRYKVAKRGQDVALRCDPISGHVSLFWYQQALGQGPEFLTYFQNEAQLDKSGLPSDRFFAERPEGSVSTLKIQRTQQEDSAVYLCASSAYLGSYNEQFFGPGTRLTVL.

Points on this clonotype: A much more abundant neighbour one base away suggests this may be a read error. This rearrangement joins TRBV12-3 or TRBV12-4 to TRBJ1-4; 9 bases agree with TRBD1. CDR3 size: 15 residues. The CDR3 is CAGSSGDRAGEKLFF. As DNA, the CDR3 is TGTGCCGGCAGTAGTGGGGACAGGGCGGGGGAAAAACTGTTTTTT.

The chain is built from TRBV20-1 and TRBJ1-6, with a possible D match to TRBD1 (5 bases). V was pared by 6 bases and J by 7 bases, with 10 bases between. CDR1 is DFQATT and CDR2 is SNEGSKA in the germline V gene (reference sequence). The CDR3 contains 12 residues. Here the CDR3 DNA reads TGCAGTGCGTTCAGGGTCAATTCACCCCTCCACTTT. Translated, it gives CSAFRVNSPLHF.

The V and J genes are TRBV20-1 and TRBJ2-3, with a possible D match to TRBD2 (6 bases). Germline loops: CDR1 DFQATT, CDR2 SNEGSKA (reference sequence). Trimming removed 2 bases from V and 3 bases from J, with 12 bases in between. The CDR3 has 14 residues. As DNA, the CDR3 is TGCAGTGCTAGAAAGGGAGGTTTAACAGATACGCAGTATTTT. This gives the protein CSARKGGLTDTQYF.

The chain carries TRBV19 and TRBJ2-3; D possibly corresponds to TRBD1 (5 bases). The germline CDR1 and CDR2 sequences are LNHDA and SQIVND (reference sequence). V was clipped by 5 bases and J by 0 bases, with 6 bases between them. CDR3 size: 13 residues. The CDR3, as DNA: TGTGCCAGTAGTCCAGGGAGCACAGATACGCAGTATTTT. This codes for CASSPGSTDTQYF.

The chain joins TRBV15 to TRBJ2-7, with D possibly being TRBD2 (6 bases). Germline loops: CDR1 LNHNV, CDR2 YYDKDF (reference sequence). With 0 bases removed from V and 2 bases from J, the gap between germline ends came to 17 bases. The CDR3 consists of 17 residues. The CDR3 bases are TGTGCCACCAGCAGAGAATTAGTCCGGCGGGGAGCCTACGAGCAGTACTTC. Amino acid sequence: CATSRELVRRGAYEQYF. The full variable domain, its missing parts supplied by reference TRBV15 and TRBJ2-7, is DAMVIQNPRYQVTQFGKPVTLSCSQTLNHNVMYWYQQKSSQAPKLLFHYYDKDFNNEADTPDNFQSRRPNTSFCFLDIRSPGLGDTAMYLCATSRELVRRGAYEQYFGPGTRLTVT.

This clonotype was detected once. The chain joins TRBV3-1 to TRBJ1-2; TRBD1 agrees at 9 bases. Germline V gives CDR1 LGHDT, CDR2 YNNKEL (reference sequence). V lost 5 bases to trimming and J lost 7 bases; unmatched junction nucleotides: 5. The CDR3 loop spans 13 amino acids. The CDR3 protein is CASSLTGGSGYTF. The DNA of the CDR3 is TGTGCCAGCAGCTTGACAGGGGGAAGTGGCTACACCTTC.

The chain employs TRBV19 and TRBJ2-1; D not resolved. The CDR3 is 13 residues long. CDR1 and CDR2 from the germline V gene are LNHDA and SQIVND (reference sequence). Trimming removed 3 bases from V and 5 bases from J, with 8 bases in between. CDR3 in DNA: TGTGCCAGTAGTATCCGGCAGAACAATGAGCAGTTCTTC. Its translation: CASSIRQNNEQFF.